Included here is one T cell receptor (beta chain) sequence, with context. Its antigen remains unidentified. This CDR3 contains 13 residues. V gave up 6 bases and J gave up 4 bases, with 16 bases separating them. The germline V gene has CDR1 SQVTM and CDR2 ANQGSEA. This sample was taken from a study of shared clonotypes between healthy human individuals. The study, taken as a whole, reports: Limited genetic and exposure-history diversity came from having few donors.

Profiled with immunoSEQ multiplex PCR; TCRdb holds only in-frame clones, not every one. The data contain around 1.1 million clones, approximately 75% of them singletons. The sequenced sample was memory CD4+ T cells from PBMCs. Sample subset: CD45RA-negative fraction. The TCR originated in a man between 18 and 35 years old in good health. Some clones in this sample may be carry-over from other donors' samples. V is TRBV29-1 and J is TRBJ2-7; unclear D gene. As DNA, the CDR3 is TGCAGCGTCTATCGGCGCGGTGTTTACGAGCAGTACTTC. As protein: CSVYRRGVYEQYF.